This T cell receptor beta chain was observed in a study of CD8+ T cells in alopecia areata. Study background: The tofacitinib course ran for 6 to 18 months and was followed by 6 months off drug.

This clone was counted a few times. The CDR3 spans 14 residues. Trimming left V 8 bases short and J 5 bases short, with 20 bases between. Germline assignment: CDR1 GTSNPN and CDR2 SVGIG (reference sequence). As the sequencing template, cDNA was produced by extracting RNA and reverse transcribing it. Repertoires were generated with immunoSEQ multiplex PCR, while TCRdb's copy carries only in-frame clones and drops some. The sample contains over 200,000 clones, around 62% of which appear only once. The V and J genes are TRBV30 and TRBJ2-3; D gene unclear. The source was CD4+ T cells sorted from blood, collected at week 0. The sequence was collected from a human donor with alopecia areata. The CDR3: CAGELRTSRDTQYF. The DNA of the CDR3 is TGTGCCGGGGAACTTCGGACCTCCAGAGATACGCAGTATTTT.